This T cell receptor beta chain originates from a study of cytomegalovirus exposure and HLA in healthy donors. Study as a whole: Later, an analysis reported that the roughly 120 validation repertoires had used the same platform as the roughly 720 first-cohort repertoires. General study results and limits: A list of 164 TCR beta chains associated with cytomegalovirus was given. Within the approximately 130 validation repertoires, first-cohort TCR clusters tended to co-occur, according to a later analysis.

J gave up 4 bases and V 0 bases, and 4 bases lay outside the gene matches. The germline CDR1 and CDR2 sequences are SGHRS and YFSETQ. The CDR3 totals 15 residues. Points on this clone: No antigen is known for it.

These donors were members of the roughly 130-subject validation cohort, a group separate from the approximately 670-subject first cohort. The table came from immunoSEQ multiplex PCR; TCRdb's copy has only in-frame clones and leaves some out. In the table there are around 250,000 clones, roughly 90% of which are singletons. The sequenced material came from PBMCs. The V and J genes are TRBV5-1 and TRBJ1-3; 7 nucleotides match TRBD1. This TCR was sampled from a young woman in good health and CMV-seronegative. CDR3 protein: CASSLDRGPGNTIYF. The CDR3, as DNA: TGCGCCAGCAGCTTGGACAGGGGTCCCGGAAACACCATATATTTT.